What follows are 9 T cell receptor beta chains derived from one specimen sequenced in a study of blood T cell repertoires in COVID-19. The data were produced by immunoSEQ multiplex PCR, yet TCRdb's version contains in-frame clones alone and is incomplete. The sample has 200,000 to 250,000 clones; roughly 79% are singletons. Specimen: peripheral blood. These receptors were taken from an elderly woman with acute or convalescent COVID-19.

The genes are TRBV7-2 and TRBJ2-7; D possibly corresponds to TRBD2 (5 bases). This CDR3 has 14 residues. Germline V CDR1 and CDR2: SGHTA, FQGNSA. Trimming removed 2 bases from V and 0 bases from J, with 8 bases in between. CDR3 loop: CASSLLGSSYEQYF. The CDR3 region has the DNA TGTGCCAGCAGCTTACTGGGGAGCTCCTACGAGCAGTACTTC. The full variable domain, completed using reference TRBV7-2 and TRBJ2-7, is GAGVSQSPSNKVTEKGKDVELRCDPISGHTALYWYRQSLGQGLEFLIYFQGNSAPDKSGLPSDRFSAERTGGSVSTLTIQRTQQEDSAVYLCASSLLGSSYEQYFGPGTRLTVT.

This sequence joins TRBV18 and TRBJ2-7; 9 nucleotides match TRBD1. The germline gives CDR1 KGHSH, CDR2 LQKENI. V lost 3 bases, J lost 5 bases, and 8 bases stayed unmatched. This CDR3 is built from 15 residues. CDR3 nucleotides: TGTGCCAGCTCACCGACCGCGACAGGGGGTAACGAGCAGTACTTC. Its translation is CASSPTATGGNEQYF.

The chain carries TRBV15 and TRBJ2-1; 7 nucleotides agree with TRBD1. The CDR3 extends over 15 amino acids. Losses at the gene ends were 0 bases for V and 4 bases for J; bases not matched to a gene: 3. The germline CDR1 and CDR2 sequences are LNHNV and YYDKDF (reference sequence). The DNA for the CDR3 is TGTGCCACCAGCAGAGACCCGGGACAGTACAATGAGCAGTTCTTC. Translating it yields CATSRDPGQYNEQFF.

This clone is a singleton in its sample. J is TRBJ2-7 and V is TRBV6-5, with D possibly TRBD1 on 6 matching bases. V lost 5 bases and J 3 bases, leaving 11 bases between the germline ends. This CDR3 spans 13 amino acids. Germline CDR1 is MNHEY and CDR2 is SVGAGI. The CDR3 is CASSTGTRYEQYF. CDR3 DNA sequence: TGTGCCAGCAGTACAGGGACCCGCTACGAGCAGTACTTC.

This chain links TRBV7-9 with TRBJ1-6; possible D gene TRBD1, 5 bases. Looked up from germline, CDR1 is SEHNR and CDR2 is FQNEAQ (reference sequence). CDR3 size: 13 residues. V dropped 3 bases and J dropped 7 bases, with 7 bases sitting between them. The CDR3: CASSFDRNSPLHF. The CDR3 nucleotides are TGTGCCAGCAGCTTCGACAGAAATTCACCCCTCCACTTT.

The J gene is TRBJ2-5, the V gene TRBV7-9; TRBD2 aligns across 11 bases. The V segment lost 5 bases and the J segment 7 bases; nucleotides outside the gene matches: 12. The CDR3 sequence is 16 residues long. Germline loops: CDR1 SEHNR, CDR2 FQNEAQ (reference sequence). This CDR3 reads CASSEWTSGPSGTQYF. The DNA of the CDR3 is TGTGCCAGCAGCGAGTGGACTAGCGGGCCGTCGGGGACCCAGTACTTC. The entire variable domain, with the rest obtained from reference TRBV7-9 and TRBJ2-5, is as follows: DTGVSQNPRHKITKRGQNVTFRCDPISEHNRLYWYRQTLGQGPEFLTYFQNEAQLEKSRLLSDRFSAERPKGSFSTLEIQRTEQGDSAMYLCASSEWTSGPSGTQYFGPGTRLLVL.

V and J are TRBV5-5 and TRBJ1-1, with TRBD1 identical over 10 bases. The CDR3 contains 16 residues. Germline CDR1 reads SGHKS; CDR2 reads YYEKEE (reference sequence). J lost 0 bases, V lost 4 bases, and 6 bases had no gene match. CDR3 coding DNA: TGTGCCAGCAGCCGCGACAGGGGGCGAATGAACACTGAAGCTTTCTTT. Protein: CASSRDRGRMNTEAFF.

The CDR3 DNA follows: TGTGCCAGCTCAGACGACAGGTTTAATGAAAAACTGTTTTTT. It encodes CASSDDRFNEKLFF. J is TRBJ1-4 and V is TRBV18, with D tentatively TRBD1 (6 bases). V was shortened by 5 bases and J by 4 bases, with 11 bases between the two germline ends. Looked up from germline, CDR1 is KGHSH and CDR2 is LQKENI. This CDR3 region has 14 residues.

V gene TRBV7-3 combines with J gene TRBJ2-1; the D gene is possibly TRBD2 (6 bases). Per germline, CDR1 SGHTA and CDR2 FQGTGA. Deletions cut 0 bases from V and 8 bases from J, with 11 bases between. This CDR3 is 14 amino acids long. Here the CDR3 reads CASSLTRESDEQFF. The CDR3 DNA reads as TGTGCCAGCAGCTTAACCCGGGAGAGTGATGAGCAGTTCTTC.